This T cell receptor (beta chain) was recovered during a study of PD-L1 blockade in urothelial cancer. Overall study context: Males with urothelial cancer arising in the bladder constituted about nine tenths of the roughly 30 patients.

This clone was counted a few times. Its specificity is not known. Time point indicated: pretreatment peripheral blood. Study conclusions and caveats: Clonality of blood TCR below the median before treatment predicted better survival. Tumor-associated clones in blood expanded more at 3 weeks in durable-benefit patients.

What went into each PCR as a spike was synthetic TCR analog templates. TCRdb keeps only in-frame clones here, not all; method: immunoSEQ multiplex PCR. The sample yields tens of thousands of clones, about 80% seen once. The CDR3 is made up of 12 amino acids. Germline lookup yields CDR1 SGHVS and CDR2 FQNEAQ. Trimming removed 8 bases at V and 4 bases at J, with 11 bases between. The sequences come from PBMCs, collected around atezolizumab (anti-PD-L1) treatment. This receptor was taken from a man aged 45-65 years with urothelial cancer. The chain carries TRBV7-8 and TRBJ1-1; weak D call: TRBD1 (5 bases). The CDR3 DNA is TGTGCCAGCGGGGGGACGGGCACTGAAGCTTTCTTT. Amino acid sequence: CASGGTGTEAFF.